This T cell receptor beta chain was identified during a study of Tregs in tolerant kidney transplant recipients. This clone is medium-sized by share. Trimming cost V 4 bases and J 6 bases, with 27 bases left between them. The CDR3 spans 18 residues. Germline V gene sequence: CDR1 SGHAT, CDR2 FQNNGV. The repertoire was sequenced with immunoSEQ multiplex PCR; TCRdb's copy has only in-frame clones and lacks some. The sample shows 50,000 to 75,000 clones, approximately 85% of them seen only once. The J gene is TRBJ1-1, the V gene TRBV11-2; no clear D gene. Here the sequenced sample was Tregs from blood, taken before the transplant. The clonotype was recovered from a human donor who received a combined kidney and bone marrow transplant. CDR3 residues: CASSSLGRRGDLRAEAFF. In nucleotides, the CDR3 is TGTGCCAGCAGCTCCCTTGGGCGGCGCGGTGACCTGCGAGCTGAAGCTTTCTTT.